This TCR beta chain was captured in a study of beta chain features in type 1 diabetes. Reverse transcription of all isolated RNA meant that expressed TCRB transcripts were sequenced. Here immunoSEQ multiplex PCR was the method, and the copy in TCRdb shows in-frame clones only, minus some. Of over 120,000 clones listed, around 13% are singletons. The germline V gene has CDR1 SGDLS and CDR2 YYNGEE. V lost 0 bases to trimming and J lost 10 bases, with 10 bases between them. The CDR3 loop spans 13 amino acids. Study-wide results and limits: Type 1 diabetes patients showed a moderate but significant shortening of TCRB CDR3s in all four CD4+ subsets.

This clone was seen ten or more times. Its specificity is unknown. The receptor was isolated from a man younger than 30 with type 1 diabetes. The chain recombines TRBV9 with TRBJ1-4; D remains unclear. The sequencing input was central memory CD4+ T cells from blood. In DNA, the CDR3 is TGTGCCAGCAGCGTAGTTCCGGGAGGAAAACTGTTTTTT. Translating it yields CASSVVPGGKLFF.